The 11 T cell receptor delta chains presented below share a single source sample, sequenced in a study of gamma-delta T cells after stem cell transplantation. TCRdb repeated clone calling on the RT-PCR reads with CATT. The sample contains some 1,500 delta-chain clones, 5.2% of which appear only once. What was sequenced was gamma-delta T cells. The receptors here all came from a human donor. It is not recorded whose cells these are; they may come from a transplant donor.

On this clone itself: A far larger clone differs by one base, so this is likely a read error. The chain carries TRDV1 and TRDJ1; D remains unclear. Trimming took off 2 bases at V and 3 bases at J, with 16 bases between the two ends. Germline V gene lookup returns CDR1 TSWWSYY and CDR2 QGS. This CDR3 spans 16 amino acids. CDR3 amino acids: CALGETPRLWSDKLIF. The CDR3 nucleotides are TGTGCTCTTGGGGAAACGCCCCGCCTTTGGTCCGATAAACTCATCTTT.

Only a few counts were recorded for this clone. The rearrangement uses TRAV29/DV5 and TRDJ1; D might be TRDD3 (6 bases). Per the germline V gene, CDR1 is NSMFDY and CDR2 is ISSIKDK. The CDR3 length is 20 residues. The CDR3 loop is CSASPREVASVGAYTDKLIF. DNA for the CDR3: TGTTCCGCAAGCCCCCGGGAGGTTGCCTCGGTGGGGGCATACACCGATAAACTCATCTTT.

Turning to this clone: The TCRdb protein, from a much larger clone, departs from this DNA's translation at residue 5, likely by read error; the protein shown derives from the DNA. The chain recombines TRDV2 with TRDJ1, with D uncertain. Germline CDR1 and CDR2: GEAIGNYY and EKD. The CDR3 length is 15 residues. Trimming stripped 3 bases from V and 0 bases from J, with 13 bases between. CDR3 sequence: CACDAVGANTDKLIF. CDR3 coding DNA: TGTGCCTGTGACGCCGTCGGGGCTAACACCGATAAACTCATCTTT.

This clone is large. The chain employs TRAV29/DV5 and TRDJ1; 10 positions agree with TRDD3. The germline gives CDR1 NSMFDY, CDR2 ISSIKDK. The CDR3 is 19 residues long. J gave up 4 bases and V 0 bases, and 18 bases lay outside the gene matches. The CDR3 nucleotides read TGTGCAGCAAGCGCGGGGGGCCCACTGGGGGATTCGGCCGTCGATAAACTCATCTTT. Protein product: CAASAGGPLGDSAVDKLIF. Looking up the rest from reference TRAV29/DV5 and TRDJ1 gives the full variable domain: DQQVKQNSPSLSVQEGRISILNCDYTNSMFDYFLWYKKYPAEGPTFLISISSIKDKNEDGRFTVFLNKSAKHLSLHIVPSQPGDSAVYFCAASAGGPLGDSAVDKLIFGKGTRVTVEP.

This clone was counted between two and nine times. The protein TCRdb lists belongs to a much larger clone and differs from this DNA's translation at residue 10, which points to a read error; the protein shown is made from the DNA. This CDR3 is CALGELKVGAWGIADKLIF. The CDR3 region has the DNA TGTGCTCTTGGGGAACTTAAGGTGGGCGCCTGGGGGATTGCGGATAAACTCATCTTT. The rearrangement links TRDV1 to TRDJ1, with 9 bases that match TRDD3. This CDR3 has 19 residues. With 0 bases clipped from V and 5 bases from J, the junction kept 16 bases outside the gene matches. Germline assignment: CDR1 TSWWSYY and CDR2 QGS.

As to this clone: Given a much more abundant clone one base away, this may be a read error. The chain uses TRDV1 and TRDJ3; 12 bases align to TRDD3. The CDR3 spans 23 residues. J gave up 2 bases and V 1 base, and 15 bases lay outside the gene matches. Germline CDR1 reads TSWWSYY; CDR2 reads QGS. The CDR3 DNA is TGTGCTCTTGGGGAACGAGTCAGAGCTGGGGGATACGCGAGCCCCTGGGACACCCGACAGATGTTTTTC. Protein sequence: CALGERVRAGGYASPWDTRQMFF.

In its sample, this clone ranks as medium-sized. The V gene is TRDV1, the J gene TRDJ1; 11 positions match TRDD3. CDR1 TSWWSYY and CDR2 QGS come from the germline V gene. V lost 2 bases, J lost 5 bases, and 25 bases stayed unmatched. This CDR3 is built from 22 residues. The CDR3 nucleotides read TGTGCTCTTGGGGAATATCATACGTCCAACTACTGGGGGATATCCACTCCGGATAAACTCATCTTT. Protein sequence: CALGEYHTSNYWGISTPDKLIF.

This clone was observed a few times. The protein held in TCRdb is that of a much larger clone and does not match this DNA's translation at residue 17, likely because of a read error; the protein shown is translated from the DNA. V is TRDV2 and J is TRDJ1; 9 bases map to TRDD3. Germline CDR1 is GEAIGNYY and CDR2 is EKD. CDR3 length: 18 residues. The CDR3, as DNA: TGTGCCTGTGACAGTGTACTGGGGGACCAAGGGTACACCGATAAACTCACCTTT. It yields the protein CACDSVLGDQGYTDKLTF.

Turning to this clone: A clone one base away is much larger, so this may be a read error. In the same sample, other DNA sequences code for this CDR3. V usage is TRDV2 and J usage is TRDJ3; 13 bases are shared with TRDD3. CDR3 length equals 21 residues. In germline, CDR1 is GEAIGNYY, CDR2 EKD. The CDR3 loop reads CACDTALLGDTRAWDTRQMFF. The CDR3 bases are TGTGCCTGTGACACCGCATTACTGGGGGATACGCGAGCCTGGGACACCCGGCAGATGTTTTTC.

Turning to this clone: Translating this DNA gives a protein that differs at residue 8 from the TCRdb one, which belongs to a much larger clone; a read error is likely, and the protein shown is this translation. The J gene is TRDJ1, the V gene TRDV2; 11 nucleotides match TRDD3. The CDR3 loop spans 19 amino acids. With V trimmed by 0 bases and J by 4 bases, 15 bases remained unmatched. The germline V gene has CDR1 GEAIGNYY and CDR2 EKD. This CDR3 is CACDTGTFGGYESGDKLIF. CDR3 in DNA: TGTGCCTGTGACACCGGGACCTTTGGGGGATACGAATCGGGCGATAAACTCATCTTT.

This clone is classed as large. This chain links TRAV38-2/DV8 with TRDJ1, with 7 positions matching TRDD3. This CDR3 region has 21 residues. J lost 0 bases, V lost 0 bases, and 20 bases had no gene match. Per the germline V gene, CDR1 is TSESDYY and CDR2 is QEAYKQQN. The CDR3 bases are TGTGCTTATAGGAGCGCGTGGTGGGGGACAATACCCGCTTTCTACACCGATAAACTCATCTTT. Its protein is CAYRSAWWGTIPAFYTDKLIF.